This T cell receptor (beta chain) was sequenced in a study of technical replicates of blood from several donors. TCRdb keeps only in-frame clones here, not all; method: immunoSEQ multiplex PCR. The data show fewer than 95,000 clones, 90% to 95% seen once. V lost 5 bases to trimming and J lost 2 bases; unmatched junction nucleotides: 7. The CDR3 has 15 residues. Germline V gene data show CDR1 as SGHNT and CDR2 as YENEEA. The chain uses TRBV11-3 and TRBJ1-2; 8 bases are shared with TRBD1. The source is a human donor in good health. Sequencing was performed on T cells isolated from PBMCs. The CDR3 protein is CASSPATGANYGYTF. The CDR3 nucleotides are TGTGCCAGCAGCCCAGCGACAGGGGCCAACTATGGCTACACCTTC.